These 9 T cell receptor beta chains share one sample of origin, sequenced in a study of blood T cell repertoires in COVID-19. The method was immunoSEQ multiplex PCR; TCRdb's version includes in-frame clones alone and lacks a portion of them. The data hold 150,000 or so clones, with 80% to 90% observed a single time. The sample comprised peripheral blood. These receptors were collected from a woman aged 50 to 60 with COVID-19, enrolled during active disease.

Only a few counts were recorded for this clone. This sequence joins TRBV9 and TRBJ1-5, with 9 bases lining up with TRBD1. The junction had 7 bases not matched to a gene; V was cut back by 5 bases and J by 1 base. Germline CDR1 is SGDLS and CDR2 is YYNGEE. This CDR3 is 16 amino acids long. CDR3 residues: CASSRTGAKSNQPQHF. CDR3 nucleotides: TGTGCCAGCAGTCGGACAGGGGCTAAGAGCAATCAGCCCCAGCATTTT.

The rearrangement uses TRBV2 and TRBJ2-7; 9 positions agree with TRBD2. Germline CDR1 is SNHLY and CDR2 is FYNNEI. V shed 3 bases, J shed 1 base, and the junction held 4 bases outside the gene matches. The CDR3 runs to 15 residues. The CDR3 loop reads CASSDDAGGSYEQYF. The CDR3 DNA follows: TGTGCCAGCAGTGATGACGCGGGGGGGTCCTACGAGCAGTACTTC.

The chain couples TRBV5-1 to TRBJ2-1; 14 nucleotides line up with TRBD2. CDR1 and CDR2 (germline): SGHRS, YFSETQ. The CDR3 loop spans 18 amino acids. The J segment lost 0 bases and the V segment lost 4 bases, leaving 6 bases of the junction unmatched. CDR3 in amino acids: CASSPRLAGGSSYNEQFF. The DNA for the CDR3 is TGCGCCAGCAGCCCCCGACTAGCGGGGGGGAGCTCCTACAATGAGCAGTTCTTC.

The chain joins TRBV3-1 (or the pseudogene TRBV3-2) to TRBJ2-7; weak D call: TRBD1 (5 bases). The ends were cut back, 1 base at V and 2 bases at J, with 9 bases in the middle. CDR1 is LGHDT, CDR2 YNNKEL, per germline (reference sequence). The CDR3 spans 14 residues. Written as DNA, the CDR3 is TGTGCCAGCAGCCAAGGTGACAGAACCTACGAGCAGTACTTC. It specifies CASSQGDRTYEQYF.

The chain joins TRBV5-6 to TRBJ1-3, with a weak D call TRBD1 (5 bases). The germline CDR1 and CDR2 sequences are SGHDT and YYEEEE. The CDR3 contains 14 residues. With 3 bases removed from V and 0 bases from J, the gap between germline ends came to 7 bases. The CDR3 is CASSSQASGNTIYF. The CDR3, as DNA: TGTGCCAGCAGCTCACAGGCCTCTGGAAACACCATATATTTT.

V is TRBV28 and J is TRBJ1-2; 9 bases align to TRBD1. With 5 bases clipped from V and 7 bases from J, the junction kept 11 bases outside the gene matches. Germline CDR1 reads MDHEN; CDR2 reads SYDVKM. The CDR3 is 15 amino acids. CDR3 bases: TGTGCCAGCAGTCGGACAGGGGCTGATACGGCTGGCTACACCTTC. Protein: CASSRTGADTAGYTF.

The CDR3 DNA reads as TGTGCCAGCAGCTTAAAGGGGAAAGGCGTGCCCCTCCACTTT. It encodes CASSLKGKGVPLHF. This sequence joins TRBV7-2 and TRBJ1-6; TRBD1 is a possible D gene (5 bases). Trimming cost V 2 bases and J 13 bases, with 15 bases left between them. CDR1 is SGHTA, CDR2 FQGNSA, per germline. The CDR3 spans 14 residues.

CDR3 coding DNA: TGTGCCAGTGGAGGGGTTAACACTGAAGCTTTCTTT. This encodes CASGGVNTEAFF. The chain links TRBV28 to TRBJ1-1; weak D call: TRBD1 (5 bases). The CDR3 loop spans 12 amino acids. Germline values: CDR1 MDHEN, CDR2 SYDVKM. Trimming pared 9 bases from V and 2 bases from J, leaving 10 bases between.

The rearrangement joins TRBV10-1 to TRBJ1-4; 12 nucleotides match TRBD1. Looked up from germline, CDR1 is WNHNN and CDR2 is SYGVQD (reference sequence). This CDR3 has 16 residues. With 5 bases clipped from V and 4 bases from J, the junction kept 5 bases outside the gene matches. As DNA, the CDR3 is TGCGCCAGCAGTTGGGACAGGGGGCGCGGTAATGAAAAACTGTTTTTT. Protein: CASSWDRGRGNEKLFF.